The 19 T cell receptor beta chains listed next were all sequenced from one sample in a study of breast tumors, draining lymph nodes, adjacent tissues. TCRdb used MiXCR to reprocess the multiplex PCR reads, holding one entry per CDR3 protein. The sample lists about 35,000 distinct CDR3 sequences, just over 35% seen once, with approximately 11% in the top ten. The sequenced material came from breast tumor tissue. Receptors originate from a female donor with breast cancer. Some clones in this sample may be carry-over from other donors' samples.

This clonotype was seen ten or more times. The V call is TRBV11-3, the J call TRBJ2-1; 11 bases align to TRBD2. The CDR3 extends over 13 amino acids. Germline lookup yields CDR1 SGHNT and CDR2 YENEEA. After removal of 7 bases from V and 7 bases from J, the junction contained 3 bases not matched to a gene. CDR3 amino acids: CASKTSGTNEQFF. DNA of the CDR3: TGTGCCAGCAAGACTAGCGGGACAAATGAGCAGTTCTTC.

The chain couples TRBV12-3 or TRBV12-4 to TRBJ2-2, with D unclear. The CDR3 length is 14 residues. With 3 bases removed from V and 9 bases from J, the gap between germline ends came to 14 bases. CDR3 DNA: TGTGCCAGCAGTTTCGGGCCTATTCCTAGGGAGCTGTTTTTT. It is translated as CASSFGPIPRELFF.

The chain links TRBV20-1 to TRBJ1-5; 9 nucleotides match TRBD1. The CDR3 sequence is 16 residues long. Germline loops: CDR1 DFQATT, CDR2 SNEGSKA (reference sequence). Losses at the gene ends were 1 base for V and 0 bases for J; bases not matched to a gene: 4. The chain's CDR3 is CSARGGTGISNQPQHF. CDR3 DNA: TGCAGTGCTAGAGGTGGGACAGGGATTAGCAATCAGCCCCAGCATTTT.

By sample share, this clonotype is medium-sized. The rearrangement joins TRBV20-1 to TRBJ1-5; 7 positions match TRBD1. CDR1 and CDR2 (germline): DFQATT, SNEGSKA (reference sequence). The CDR3 runs to 13 residues. The trim removed 8 bases at V and 2 bases at J, leaving 6 bases unmatched. The CDR3 loop is CSSGGKGNQPQHF. The CDR3 nucleotides read TGCAGTTCAGGGGGAAAGGGCAATCAGCCCCAGCATTTT.

Regarding this clonotype: Germline is not matched at one junction end, which may reflect a read error. The CDR3, as DNA: TGCAGCGTTGACTGGACAGGAACCGGGGAGCCGTTTTTT. As protein: CSVDWTGTGEPFF. V and J are TRBV29-1 and TRBJ2-2; 7 nucleotides line up with TRBD1. CDR3 size: 13 residues. CDR1 and CDR2 from the germline V gene are SQVTM and ANQGSEA.

This clonotype showed up many times. V usage is TRBV20-1 and J usage is TRBJ2-1; D possibly uses TRBD1 or TRBD2 (5 bases each). The CDR3 runs 13 residues. With 3 bases removed from V and 7 bases from J, the gap between germline ends came to 13 bases. CDR1 and CDR2 (germline): DFQATT, SNEGSKA (reference sequence). CDR3 bases: TGCAGTGCTAGGGGGGAACTGGGGAATGAGCAGTTCTTC. It encodes CSARGELGNEQFF.

This clonotype came up many times. The rearrangement uses TRBV2 and TRBJ2-1, with a possible D match to TRBD2 (5 bases). The CDR3 is 12 amino acids. The V gene lost 4 bases and the J gene lost 7 bases, with 8 bases spanning the gap. Germline V gene lookup returns CDR1 SNHLY and CDR2 FYNNEI. CDR3 in amino acids: CASSASGNEQFF. The CDR3 coding sequence is TGTGCCAGCAGTGCCAGCGGTAATGAGCAGTTCTTC.

About this clonotype: At one boundary the junction diverges from the germline segment, which might be a read error. The chain has TRBV4-1 and TRBJ2-4; D is undetermined. This CDR3 region has 17 residues. Germline V gives CDR1 MGHRA, CDR2 YSYEKL. The CDR3 loop is CASSQVFAQVAKNIQNF. CDR3 bases: TGCGCCAGCAGCCAAGTTTTCGCCCAAGTAGCCAAAAACATTCAGAACTTC.

This clonotype was recorded many times. The CDR3 bases are TGTGCCAGCAGTGACTCGACTAGCGGGAGCTCCTACGAGCAGTACTTC. Its translation is CASSDSTSGSSYEQYF. The gene calls are TRBV6-4 and TRBJ2-7; 12 bases are a match to TRBD2. This CDR3 has 16 residues. Germline lookup yields CDR1 MRHNA and CDR2 SNTAGT. J was trimmed by 0 bases and V by 0 bases; bases with no gene match: 0.

This clonotype was seen at least ten times. This chain links TRBV7-8 with TRBJ2-1; 7 nucleotides match TRBD2. Germline-derived CDR1 and CDR2 are SGHVS and FQNEAQ. V gave up 1 base and J gave up 4 bases; unmatched junction bases: 7. The CDR3 loop spans 16 amino acids. The CDR3 is CASSLGGGRVYNEQFF. The CDR3 DNA reads TGTGCCAGCAGCTTAGGAGGCGGGAGAGTTTACAATGAGCAGTTCTTC.

There are many counts of this clonotype. V and J are TRBV20-1 and TRBJ2-7, with D possibly called TRBD1 or TRBD2 (5 bases each). Germline V gene sequence: CDR1 DFQATT, CDR2 SNEGSKA (reference sequence). This CDR3 contains 15 residues. V lost 6 bases, J lost 6 bases, and 24 bases lay in between. Here the CDR3 DNA reads TGCAGTGCAACCACACCGGGACCCCACCGTTCCGAGCAGTACTTC. Translation: CSATTPGPHRSEQYF.

This clonotype was detected many times. The V call is TRBV20-1, the J call TRBJ1-5; no reliable D call. With 0 bases removed from V and 0 bases from J, the gap between germline ends came to 21 bases. There are 19 residues in the CDR3. The germline CDR1 and CDR2 sequences are DFQATT and SNEGSKA (reference sequence). CDR3 amino acids: CSARDLSHGPLYSNQPQHF. The CDR3 bases are TGCAGTGCTAGAGATTTAAGCCACGGGCCGCTTTATAGCAATCAGCCCCAGCATTTT.

The J gene is TRBJ2-3, the V gene TRBV11-2, with D possibly TRBD2 on 6 matching bases. There are 15 residues in the CDR3. The V and J ends lost 1 base and 3 bases respectively, with 11 bases between them. Per germline, CDR1 SGHAT and CDR2 FQNNGV. CDR3 amino acids: CASSLGGIWTDTQYF. The CDR3 DNA reads TGTGCCAGCAGCTTAGGCGGGATTTGGACAGATACGCAGTATTTT.

The chain has TRBV25-1 and TRBJ2-3, with 10 bases that match TRBD2. The trim removed 5 bases at V and 3 bases at J, leaving 5 bases unmatched. CDR3 length: 15 amino acids. Germline CDR1 MGHDK, CDR2 SYGVNS. The CDR3 sequence is CASSLAGVRTDTQYF. The CDR3 bases are TGTGCCAGCAGTCTAGCGGGAGTAAGGACAGATACGCAGTATTTT.

This clonotype occurred many times. The chain combines TRBV12-3 or TRBV12-4 with TRBJ2-7, with 8 bases identical to TRBD2. With 1 base clipped from V and 0 bases from J, the junction kept 5 bases outside the gene matches. The CDR3 contains 16 residues. CDR3 amino acids: CASSLEAGEISYEQYF. For the CDR3, the DNA is TGTGCCAGCAGTTTAGAAGCGGGAGAAATCTCCTACGAGCAGTACTTC.

This clonotype appeared many times. The chain employs TRBV7-2 and TRBJ2-7, with 7 bases identical to TRBD1. Germline lookup yields CDR1 SGHTA and CDR2 FQGNSA. Unmatched junction bases numbered 10, after V lost 5 bases and J lost 3 bases. CDR3 size: 15 residues. CDR3 protein: CASSVDRVRVYEQYF. The CDR3 DNA reads as TGTGCCAGCAGCGTAGACAGGGTTAGAGTCTACGAGCAGTACTTC.

The genes are TRBV10-1 and TRBJ2-5; 10 bases fit TRBD2. The CDR3 is 15 amino acids. V was clipped by 6 bases and J by 5 bases; unmatched bases: 9. Germline-derived CDR1 and CDR2 are WNHNN and SYGVQD (reference sequence). DNA for the CDR3: TGCGCCAGCAGCCCCGGACTAGCGGCGAAGGAGACCCAGTACTTC. This codes for CASSPGLAAKETQYF.

This chain uses TRBV10-3 with TRBJ2-3; 8 bases fit TRBD2. This CDR3 comprises 16 residues. Per the germline V gene, CDR1 is ENHRY and CDR2 is SYGVKD. With 1 base clipped from V and 9 bases from J, the junction kept 12 bases outside the gene matches. The CDR3 protein is CAISEFAGGVQDTQYF. CDR3 nucleotide sequence: TGTGCCATCAGTGAGTTCGCGGGAGGCGTTCAGGACACGCAGTATTTT.

The chain couples TRBV10-1 to TRBJ1-6, with 11 bases aligning to TRBD1. Germline V lookup: CDR1 WNHNN, CDR2 SYGVQD (reference sequence). The CDR3 consists of 14 residues. Trimming removed 7 bases from V and 9 bases from J; junction bases left unmatched: 5. The CDR3 here is CASTTGQGASPLHF. CDR3 nucleotide sequence: TGCGCCAGCACCACCGGACAGGGGGCTTCACCCCTCCACTTT.